This T cell receptor beta chain was obtained from a study of T cells in Graves' hyperthyroidism and ophthalmopathy (dated by TCRdb to between 2018 and 2021). Background on the whole study: Peripheral blood samples were taken at the time of initial diagnosis, prior to any treatment. To identify TCR V-J signatures that set the groups apart, the researchers used a discovery cohort of more than 95 patients, made up of some 41 with Graves' ophthalmopathy and 57 with stable Graves' hyperthyroidism. Whether ophthalmopathy could be predicted prospectively was tested in an independent validation cohort made up of under 20 hyperthyroidism patients plus 17 patients who later progressed to ophthalmopathy. The 75 to 100 discovery patients were randomly split 7:3 into training and test sets. In over five Graves' hyperthyroidism patients, the study also compared T-cell repertoires from thyroid tissue with T-cell repertoires from blood. Once sampling was done, hyperthyroidism patients were given methimazole at a starting dose of 30 mg daily, whereas ophthalmopathy patients were given high-dose intravenous methylprednisolone. TCR Vbeta CDR3 sequencing of some 140 peripheral blood samples (more than 40 ophthalmopathy, about 80 hyperthyroidism and roughly 17 progressor patients) is reported in the paper. What the research found in general, with its limitations: Blood samples also contained most of the expanded thyroid clonotypes (frequency above 0.001), which suggests that blood repertoires may reflect thyroid immune responses. No statistical method was used to fix the sample size in advance, and group allocation was not hidden from the investigators. In validation, the model predicted progression to ophthalmopathy with over 65% sensitivity and around 72% specificity, a median of 6.5 months before onset. In cross-validation, a model built on a 13 V-J signature told ophthalmopathy apart from stable hyperthyroidism with 87.88% sensitivity and about 81% specificity, and in testing the same model reached 80%/75%.

This clonotype occurred many times. Its antigen has not been determined. Base quality data are lacking; no much larger clone is found one base away. Amplification of TCR beta CDR3 regions was carried out from RNA transcripts. The first round of RT-PCR for the TCR CDR3 was performed with the HTBI primer set and the Qiagen OneStep RT-PCR kit. Libraries were constructed in a second round of multiplex PCR, after which size selection and purification were carried out. Libraries were sequenced paired-end with 100 bp reads on an Illumina HiSeq2000. The original methods were these. Raw data were processed with SOAPnuke, discarding reads with adapters, uncalled bases, mean Phred below 15, or no exact constant-primer or identifier match. High-quality paired reads were merged using COPE v1.2.5, and each unique nucleotide sequence was defined as a clonotype. MiTCR v1.1 was used to align clonotypes to the IMGT TRBV, TRBD and TRBJ reference segments. The analysis was restricted to V-J combinations with a frequency above 0.0001, which together covered 98% to 99.2% of the repertoires. The TCS score was defined as the ratio of F50 (clonal expansion) to E x V (chaos), calculated using BLOSUM62-based TCRdist between CDR3 peptides within each V-J. Welch's t-statistics and random forest reduced fewer than 600 V-J features to roughly 13, which were used in a naive Bayes classifier (R e1071). TCRdb reprocessing: public reads trimmed at Q25 with fastp, clones called with MiXCR, in-frame beta chains kept. Every distinct CDR3 protein forms one entry, paired with its most common genes and DNA. TCRdb's processing, not the authors', yielded these V and J calls. Counted in this sample were fewer than 350,000 distinct CDR3 sequences; 15% of them appeared once. Around 30% of the sample is held by the ten biggest clonotypes.

Hyperthyroidism patients were aged 18 to 65 years and newly diagnosed, with disease duration of less than 2 months. Exclusion was applied to patients with uncontrolled infections, other autoimmune diseases, pregnancy or lactation. Diagnoses were based on clinical symptoms, serum thyroxine and TRAb, thyroid ultrasound and orbital computed tomography. Blood from progressor patients was drawn when they were first diagnosed with hyperthyroidism, before any ophthalmopathy symptoms appeared. PBMCs were separated from over 9 ml of fresh peripheral blood using Ficoll-Paque density gradient centrifugation. Progressor patients were initially diagnosed with Graves' hyperthyroidism and developed ophthalmopathy during follow-up. Total RNA was extracted using Trizol reagent, and RNA quality was assessed on an Agilent 2100 Bioanalyzer. CDR1 ENHRY and CDR2 SYGVKD are derived from the germline V gene. From the cysteine up to the phenylalanine, the CDR3 has a length of 14 residues. The sequence is cut down to CDR3 DNA, 42 bases in frame from base 1. V is trimmed back by 8 bases and J by 0 bases, and the junction contains 3 bases that no gene match accounts for.

Recombination connected TRBV10-3 to TRBJ2-7; 11 central bases correspond to TRBD2. Material: blood. The origin of this receptor is a woman aged 50 to 65 with Graves' hyperthyroidism that later progressed to Graves' ophthalmopathy. CDR3 region: CAIRTSGSSYEQYF. The nucleotide sequence reads TGTGCCATCCGAACTAGCGGGAGCTCCTACGAGCAGTACTTC.